The source of this T cell receptor beta chain is a study of cytomegalovirus exposure and HLA in healthy donors. Findings and limits, study-wide: In a later analysis, HLA-associated beta chains showed higher expansion and lower generation probabilities than comparable chains.

Vbeta (60) and Jbeta (13) primers were used in the PCR. The method was immunoSEQ multiplex PCR; TCRdb's version includes in-frame clones alone and lacks a portion of them. This sample has some 89,000 clones, with 85% found just once. Turning to this clone: Its antigen is undetermined.

V was shortened by 4 bases and J by 6 bases, with 9 bases between the two germline ends. Germline CDR1 reads SGDLS; CDR2 reads YYNGEE. This CDR3 is 12 amino acids long. The source is a man in his forties or fifties in good health and CMV-seropositive. V usage is TRBV9 and J usage is TRBJ2-3, with D unclear. Input material: PBMCs. The CDR3 spells CASSPVADTQYF. CDR3 bases: TGTGCCAGCAGCCCGGTCGCCGATACGCAGTATTTT. Together with reference TRBV9 and TRBJ2-3, the CDR3 gives the full variable domain: DSGVTQTPKHLITATGQRVTLRCSPRSGDLSVYWYQQSLDQGLQFLIQYYNGEERAKGNILERFSAQQFPDLHSELNLSSLELGDSALYFCASSPVADTQYFGPGTRLTVL.